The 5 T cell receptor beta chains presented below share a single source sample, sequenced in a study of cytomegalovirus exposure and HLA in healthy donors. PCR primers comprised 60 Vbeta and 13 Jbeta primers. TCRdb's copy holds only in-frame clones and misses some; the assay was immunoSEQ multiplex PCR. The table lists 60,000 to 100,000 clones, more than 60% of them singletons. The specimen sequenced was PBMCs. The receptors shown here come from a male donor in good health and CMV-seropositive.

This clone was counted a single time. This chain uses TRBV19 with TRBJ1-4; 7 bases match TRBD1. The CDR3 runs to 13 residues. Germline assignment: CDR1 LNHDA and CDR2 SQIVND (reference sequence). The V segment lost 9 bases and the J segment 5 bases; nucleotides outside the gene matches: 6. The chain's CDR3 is CASSDRVNEKLFF. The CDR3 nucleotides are TGTGCCAGCAGTGACAGGGTCAATGAAAAACTGTTTTTT.

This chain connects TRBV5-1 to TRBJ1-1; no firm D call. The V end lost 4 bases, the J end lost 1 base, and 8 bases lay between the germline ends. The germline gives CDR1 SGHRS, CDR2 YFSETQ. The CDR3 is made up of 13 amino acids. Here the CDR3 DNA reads TGCGCCAGCAGCAGCGCCCAGAACACTGAAGCTTTCTTT. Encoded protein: CASSSAQNTEAFF.

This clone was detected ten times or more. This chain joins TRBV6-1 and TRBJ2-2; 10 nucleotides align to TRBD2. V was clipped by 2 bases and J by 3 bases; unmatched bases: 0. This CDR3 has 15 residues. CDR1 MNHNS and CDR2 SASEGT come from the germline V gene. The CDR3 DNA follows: TGTGCCAGCAGTGAACTAGCGGGGGACACCGGGGAGCTGTTTTTT. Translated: CASSELAGDTGELFF.

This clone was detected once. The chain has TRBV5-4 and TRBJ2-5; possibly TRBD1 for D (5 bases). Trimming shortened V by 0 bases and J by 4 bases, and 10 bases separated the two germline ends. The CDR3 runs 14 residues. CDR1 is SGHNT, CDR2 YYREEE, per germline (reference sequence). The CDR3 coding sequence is TGTGCCAGCAGCTTGGACTCCCAGGGAGAGACCCAGTACTTC. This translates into CASSLDSQGETQYF.

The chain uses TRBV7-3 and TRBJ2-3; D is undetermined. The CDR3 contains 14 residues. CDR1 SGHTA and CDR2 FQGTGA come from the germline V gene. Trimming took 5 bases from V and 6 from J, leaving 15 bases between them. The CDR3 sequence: CASSETTYADTQYF. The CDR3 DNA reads TGTGCCAGCAGCGAAACCACCTATGCCGATACGCAGTATTTT. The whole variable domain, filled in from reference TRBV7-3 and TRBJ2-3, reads GAGVSQTPSNKVTEKGKYVELRCDPISGHTALYWYRQSLGQGPEFLIYFQGTGAADDSGLPNDRFFAVRPEGSVSTLKIQRTERGDSAVYLCASSETTYADTQYFGPGTRLTVL.